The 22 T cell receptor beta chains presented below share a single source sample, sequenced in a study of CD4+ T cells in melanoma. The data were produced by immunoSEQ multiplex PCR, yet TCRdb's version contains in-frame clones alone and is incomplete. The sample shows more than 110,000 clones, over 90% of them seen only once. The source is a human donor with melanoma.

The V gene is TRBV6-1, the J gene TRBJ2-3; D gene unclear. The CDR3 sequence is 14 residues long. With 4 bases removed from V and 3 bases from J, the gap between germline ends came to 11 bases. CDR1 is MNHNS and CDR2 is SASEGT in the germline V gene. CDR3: CASSGRIATDTQYF. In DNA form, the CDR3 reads TGTGCCAGCAGTGGCAGGATCGCGACAGATACGCAGTATTTT.

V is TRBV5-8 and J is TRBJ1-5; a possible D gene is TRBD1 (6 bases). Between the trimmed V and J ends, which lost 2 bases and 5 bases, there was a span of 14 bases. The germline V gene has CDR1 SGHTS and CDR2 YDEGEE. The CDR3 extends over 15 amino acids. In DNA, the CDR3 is TGTGCCAGCAGCTTTGAGGACAGAAATTATCAGCCCCAGCATTTT. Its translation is CASSFEDRNYQPQHF.

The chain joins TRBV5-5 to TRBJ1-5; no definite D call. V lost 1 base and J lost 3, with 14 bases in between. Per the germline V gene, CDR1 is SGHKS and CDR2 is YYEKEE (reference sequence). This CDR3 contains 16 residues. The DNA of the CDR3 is TGTGCCAGCAGCTTGTCCCAGTTCGCCCCCAATCAGCCCCAGCATTTT. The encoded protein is CASSLSQFAPNQPQHF. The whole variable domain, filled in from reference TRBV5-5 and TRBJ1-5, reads DAGVTQSPTHLIKTRGQQVTLRCSPISGHKSVSWYQQVLGQGPQFIFQYYEKEERGRGNFPDRFSARQFPNYSSELNVNALLLGDSALYLCASSLSQFAPNQPQHFGDGTRLSIL.

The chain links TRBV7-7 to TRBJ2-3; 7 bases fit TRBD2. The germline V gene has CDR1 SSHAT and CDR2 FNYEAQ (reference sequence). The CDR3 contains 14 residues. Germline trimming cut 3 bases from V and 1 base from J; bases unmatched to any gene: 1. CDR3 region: CASSFGGGTDTQYF. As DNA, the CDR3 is TGTGCCAGCAGCTTTGGGGGGGGCACAGATACGCAGTATTTT. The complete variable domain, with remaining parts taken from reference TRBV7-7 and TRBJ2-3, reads GAGVSQSPRYKVTKRGQDVTLRCDPISSHATLYWYQQALGQGPEFLTYFNYEAQPDKSGLPSDRFSAERPEGSISTLTIQRTEQRDSAMYRCASSFGGGTDTQYFGPGTRLTVL.

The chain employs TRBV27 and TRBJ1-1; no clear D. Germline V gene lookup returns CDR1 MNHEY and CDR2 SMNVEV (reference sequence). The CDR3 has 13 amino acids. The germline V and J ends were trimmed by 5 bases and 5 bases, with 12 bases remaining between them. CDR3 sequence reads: CASSRAGRTEAFF. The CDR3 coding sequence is TGTGCCAGCAGTCGTGCCGGGCGGACTGAAGCTTTCTTT.

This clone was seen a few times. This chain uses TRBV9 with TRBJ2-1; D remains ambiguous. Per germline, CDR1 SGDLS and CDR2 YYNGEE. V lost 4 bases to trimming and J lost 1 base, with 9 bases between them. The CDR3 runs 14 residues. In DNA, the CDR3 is TGTGCCAGCAGCCCCCGACCTTCCTACAATGAGCAGTTCTTC. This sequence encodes CASSPRPSYNEQFF.

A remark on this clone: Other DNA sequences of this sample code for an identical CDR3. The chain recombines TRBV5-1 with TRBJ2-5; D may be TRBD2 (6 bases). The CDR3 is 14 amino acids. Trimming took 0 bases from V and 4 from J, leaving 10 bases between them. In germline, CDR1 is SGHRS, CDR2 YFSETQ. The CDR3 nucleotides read TGCGCCAGCAGCTTGGGTGGTAGCGGAGAGACCCAGTACTTC. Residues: CASSLGGSGETQYF.

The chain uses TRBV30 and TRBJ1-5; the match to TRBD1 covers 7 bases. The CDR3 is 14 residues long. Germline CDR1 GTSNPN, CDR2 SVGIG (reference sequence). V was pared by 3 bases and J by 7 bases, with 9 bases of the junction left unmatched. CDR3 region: CAWSDTGARQPQHF. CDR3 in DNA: TGTGCCTGGAGCGATACAGGGGCGCGACAGCCCCAGCATTTT.

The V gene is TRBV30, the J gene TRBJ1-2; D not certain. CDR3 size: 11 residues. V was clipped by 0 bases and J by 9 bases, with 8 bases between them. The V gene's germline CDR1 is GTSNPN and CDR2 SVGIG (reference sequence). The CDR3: CAWSVLKSYTF. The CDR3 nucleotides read TGTGCCTGGAGTGTACTGAAGAGCTACACCTTC.

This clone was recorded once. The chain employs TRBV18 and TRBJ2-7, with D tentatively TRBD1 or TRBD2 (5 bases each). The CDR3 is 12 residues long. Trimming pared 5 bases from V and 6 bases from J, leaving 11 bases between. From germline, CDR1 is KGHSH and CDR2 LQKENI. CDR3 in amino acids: CASSGTAIEQYF. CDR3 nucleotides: TGTGCCAGCTCAGGGACGGCGATCGAGCAGTACTTC.

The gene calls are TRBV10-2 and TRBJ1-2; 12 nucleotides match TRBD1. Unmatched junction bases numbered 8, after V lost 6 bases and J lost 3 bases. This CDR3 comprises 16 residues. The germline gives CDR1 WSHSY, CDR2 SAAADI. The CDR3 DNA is TGCGCCAGCAGCTCCGGGACAGGGGGCCGATACTATGGCTACACCTTC. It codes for CASSSGTGGRYYGYTF.

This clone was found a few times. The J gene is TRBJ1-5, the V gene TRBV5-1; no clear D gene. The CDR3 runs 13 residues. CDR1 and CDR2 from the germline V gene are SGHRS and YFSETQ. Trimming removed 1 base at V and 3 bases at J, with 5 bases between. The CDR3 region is CASSLQVNQPQHF. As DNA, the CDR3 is TGCGCCAGCAGCTTGCAGGTCAATCAGCCCCAGCATTTT.

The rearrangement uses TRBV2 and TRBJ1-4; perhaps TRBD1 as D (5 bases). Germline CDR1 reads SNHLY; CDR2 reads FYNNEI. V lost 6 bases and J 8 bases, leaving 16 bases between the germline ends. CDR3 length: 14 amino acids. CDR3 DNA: TGTGCCAGCAGCAACCCGGGGGAAGGGGAAAAACTGTTTTTT. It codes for CASSNPGEGEKLFF.

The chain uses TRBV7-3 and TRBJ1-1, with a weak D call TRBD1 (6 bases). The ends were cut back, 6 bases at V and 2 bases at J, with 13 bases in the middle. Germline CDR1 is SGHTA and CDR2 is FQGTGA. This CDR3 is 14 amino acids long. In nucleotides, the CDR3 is TGTGCCAGCAGGGCGGGACACTCAAACACTGAAGCTTTCTTT. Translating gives CASRAGHSNTEAFF.

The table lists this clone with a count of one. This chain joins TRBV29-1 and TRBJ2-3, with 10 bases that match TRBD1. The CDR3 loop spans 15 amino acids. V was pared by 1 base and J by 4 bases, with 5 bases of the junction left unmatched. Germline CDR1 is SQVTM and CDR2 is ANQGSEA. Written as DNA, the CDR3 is TGCAGCGTTGAAGGGGACAGGGGTAGCCCAGATACGCAGTATTTT. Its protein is CSVEGDRGSPDTQYF.

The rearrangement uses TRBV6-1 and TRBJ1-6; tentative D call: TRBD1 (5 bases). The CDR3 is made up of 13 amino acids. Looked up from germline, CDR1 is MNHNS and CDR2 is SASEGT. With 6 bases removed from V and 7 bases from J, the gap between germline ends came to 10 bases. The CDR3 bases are TGTGCCAGCAGGACAGCCTGGAATTCACCCCTCCACTTT. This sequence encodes CASRTAWNSPLHF.

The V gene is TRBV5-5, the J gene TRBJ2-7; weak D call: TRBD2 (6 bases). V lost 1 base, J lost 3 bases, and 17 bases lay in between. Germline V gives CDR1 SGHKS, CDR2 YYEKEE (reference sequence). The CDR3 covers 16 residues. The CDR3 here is CASSLLGGTDLYEQYF. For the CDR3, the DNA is TGTGCCAGCAGCTTGCTCGGCGGGACCGACCTCTACGAGCAGTACTTC.

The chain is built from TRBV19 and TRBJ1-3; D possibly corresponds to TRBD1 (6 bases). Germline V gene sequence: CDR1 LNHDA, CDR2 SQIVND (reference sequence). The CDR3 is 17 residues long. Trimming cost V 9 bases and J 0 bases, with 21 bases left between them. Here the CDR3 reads CASQNREKGTSGNTIYF. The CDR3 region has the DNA TGTGCCAGCCAAAACAGGGAAAAGGGAACCTCTGGAAACACCATATATTTT.

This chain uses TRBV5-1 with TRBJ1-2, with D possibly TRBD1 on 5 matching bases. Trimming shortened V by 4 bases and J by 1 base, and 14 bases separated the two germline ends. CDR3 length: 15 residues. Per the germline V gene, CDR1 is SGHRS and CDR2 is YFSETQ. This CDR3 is CASSRTGTGNYGYTF. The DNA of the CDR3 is TGCGCCAGCAGCCGCACCGGGACCGGTAACTATGGCTACACCTTC. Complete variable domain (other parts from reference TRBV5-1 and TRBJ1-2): KAGVTQTPRYLIKTRGQQVTLSCSPISGHRSVSWYQQTPGQGLQFLFEYFSETQRNKGNFPGRFSGRQFSNSRSEMNVSTLELGDSALYLCASSRTGTGNYGYTFGSGTRLTVV.

Written as DNA, the CDR3 is TGTGCCAGCAGTGAATCAGCCTACGAGCAGTACTTC. This codes for CASSESAYEQYF. The chain uses TRBV6-1 and TRBJ2-7; D not certain. CDR3 size: 12 residues. V was clipped by 2 bases and J by 2 bases, with 4 bases between them. Germline loops: CDR1 MNHNS, CDR2 SASEGT.

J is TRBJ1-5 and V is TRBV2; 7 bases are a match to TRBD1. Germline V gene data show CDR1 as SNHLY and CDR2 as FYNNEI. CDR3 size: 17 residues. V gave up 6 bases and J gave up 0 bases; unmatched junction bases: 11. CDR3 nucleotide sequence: TGTGCCAGCAGGAGGGGACAGCCCGTTAATAGCAATCAGCCCCAGCATTTT. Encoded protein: CASRRGQPVNSNQPQHF.

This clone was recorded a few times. The CDR3 loop is CASSALGAGQPQHF. The CDR3 region has the DNA TGTGCCAGCAGCGCATTGGGGGCAGGTCAGCCCCAGCATTTT. The rearrangement joins TRBV6-1 to TRBJ1-5; D might be TRBD1 (6 bases). CDR1 is MNHNS and CDR2 is SASEGT in the germline V gene. Trimming cost V 6 bases and J 6 bases, with 15 bases left between them. The CDR3 covers 14 residues.